The TCR beta chain under discussion was sequenced for a study of shared T cell receptors in the human thymus. Clones were sequenced by immunoSEQ multiplex PCR, and TCRdb holds only the in-frame ones, with some missing. This table has approximately 730,000 clones, 70% to 90% appearing once. Between the trimmed V and J ends, which lost 2 bases and 4 bases, there was a span of 20 bases. CDR1 is SEHNR, CDR2 FQNEAQ, per germline (reference sequence). There are 17 residues in the CDR3. This sample also appeared in a second study, on human thymus T cells.

This clonotype originated in a girl less than two years old with a congenital heart defect. V gene TRBV7-9 combines with J gene TRBJ1-2, with D tentatively TRBD1 (5 bases). The specimen sequenced was thymocytes. For the CDR3, the DNA is TGTGCCAGCAGCTTACCCCGGGGATGGGCGGGACTCTATGGCTACACCTTC. It translates to CASSLPRGWAGLYGYTF.